The present entry profiles one T cell receptor (beta chain) with its context. The entry originates in a study of blood T cell repertoires in COVID-19. About the study: Samples taken during acute and convalescent COVID-19 were collected in the United States, Italy and Spain. From T cells, B-cell-depleted T cells, or PBMCs came the material, which was cDNA or gDNA.

Only in-frame clones appear in the TCRdb table, and some are missing; sequencing was by immunoSEQ multiplex PCR. The sample carries tens of thousands of clones, approximately 89% recorded once. Between the trimmed V and J ends, which lost 4 bases and 10 bases, there was a span of 20 bases. In germline, CDR1 is MNHEY, CDR2 SMNVEV (reference sequence). The CDR3 spans 14 residues. V gene TRBV27 combines with J gene TRBJ2-7; tentative D call: TRBD1 (6 bases). Sequences were obtained from peripheral blood. The source of this sequence is a human donor in a cohort sampled during active COVID-19. For the CDR3, the DNA is TGTGCCAGCAGTTCTGTGACAGGTTCGTCACCTCAGTACTTC. Its translation is CASSSVTGSSPQYF.